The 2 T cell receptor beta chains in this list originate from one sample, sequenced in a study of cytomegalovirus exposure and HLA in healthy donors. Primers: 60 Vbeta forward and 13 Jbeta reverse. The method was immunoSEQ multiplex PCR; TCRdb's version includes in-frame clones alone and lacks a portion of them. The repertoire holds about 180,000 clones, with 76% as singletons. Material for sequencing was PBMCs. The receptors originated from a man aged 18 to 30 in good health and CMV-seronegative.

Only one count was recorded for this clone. The CDR3 DNA reads as TGTGCCACCAGCGGGACAGGAAGGTACAATGAGCAGTTCTTC. This codes for CATSGTGRYNEQFF. This chain links TRBV15 with TRBJ2-1; 8 nucleotides match TRBD1. The CDR3 is 14 amino acids. V lost 5 bases, J lost 4 bases, and 4 bases stayed unmatched. Germline V gene data show CDR1 as LNHNV and CDR2 as YYDKDF (reference sequence).

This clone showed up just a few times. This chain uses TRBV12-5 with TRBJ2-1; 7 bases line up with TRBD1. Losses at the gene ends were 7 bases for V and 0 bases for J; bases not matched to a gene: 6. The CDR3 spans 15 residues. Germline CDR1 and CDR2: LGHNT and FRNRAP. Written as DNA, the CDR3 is TGTGCTAGTGCCCAGAGGGACAGCTCCTACAATGAGCAGTTCTTC. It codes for CASAQRDSSYNEQFF.